What follows are 30 T cell receptor beta chains derived from one specimen sequenced in a study of T cell responses to AZD1222 COVID-19 vaccine. Sequenced by immunoSEQ multiplex PCR; TCRdb stores in-frame clones only, minus some. The table shows approximately 180,000 clones, with around nine tenths occurring only once. The specimen was peripheral blood, collected 28 days after the second dose of the MenACWY control vaccine. These receptors came from an adult who received the MenACWY meningococcal vaccine as a control.

This chain links TRBV19 with TRBJ2-7, with D possibly matching TRBD1 (5 bases). The CDR3 is 14 amino acids. Germline V gene data show CDR1 as LNHDA and CDR2 as SQIVND (reference sequence). V lost 6 bases and J 0 bases, leaving 12 bases between the germline ends. The CDR3 loop reads CASSGQITSYEQYF. The CDR3 DNA sequence: TGTGCCAGTAGCGGACAAATTACCTCCTACGAGCAGTACTTC.

The rearrangement uses TRBV28 and TRBJ1-5, with D perhaps TRBD1 (5 bases). Trimming removed 2 bases from V and 0 bases from J, with 11 bases in between. Germline CDR1 and CDR2: MDHEN and SYDVKM. The CDR3 totals 16 residues. The CDR3 is CASSLGGIYSNQPQHF. The CDR3, as DNA: TGTGCCAGCAGTTTAGGGGGTATTTATAGCAATCAGCCCCAGCATTTT.

V and J are TRBV7-3 and TRBJ2-3; D possibly uses TRBD1 or TRBD2 (5 bases each). The CDR3 length is 14 residues. The germline V and J ends were trimmed by 5 bases and 6 bases, with 15 bases remaining between them. Germline V lookup: CDR1 SGHTA, CDR2 FQGTGA. CDR3 amino acids: CASSTRTGADTQYF. CDR3 DNA sequence: TGTGCCAGCAGCACGCGGACTGGGGCGGATACGCAGTATTTT.

This sequence joins TRBV24-1 and TRBJ2-1; D may correspond to TRBD1 or TRBD2 (5 bases each). Trimming stripped 6 bases from V and 5 bases from J, with 16 bases between. The CDR3 covers 15 residues. Germline V gene data show CDR1 as KGHDR and CDR2 as SFDVKD. CDR3 region: CATSTGTDGNNEQFF. CDR3 bases: TGTGCCACCAGTACTGGGACGGACGGGAACAATGAGCAGTTCTTC.

This clone was seen a handful of times. The rearrangement uses TRBV7-6 and TRBJ2-7; TRBD2 aligns across 8 bases. The CDR3 covers 15 residues. The V gene end was trimmed by 3 bases and the J gene end by 6 bases; junction bases not matched to a gene: 10. The germline CDR1 and CDR2 sequences are SGHVS and FNYEAQ. CDR3 amino acids: CASSFVSGRGVEQYF. CDR3 sequence (DNA): TGTGCCAGCAGCTTCGTCAGCGGGAGAGGGGTCGAGCAGTACTTC.

The chain is built from TRBV5-4 and TRBJ2-1, with a possible D match to TRBD2 (6 bases). CDR1 is SGHNT, CDR2 YYREEE, per germline (reference sequence). This CDR3 comprises 14 residues. V lost 5 bases to trimming and J lost 3 bases, with 12 bases between them. The CDR3 sequence: CASRHRDFYNEQFF. The CDR3 bases are TGTGCCAGCAGGCACCGGGACTTCTACAATGAGCAGTTCTTC.

The chain carries TRBV7-2 and TRBJ1-3, with D unresolved. V lost 0 bases and J lost 1, with 4 bases in between. The CDR3 length is 14 residues. Germline assignment: CDR1 SGHTA and CDR2 FQGNSA. The CDR3 spells CASSLARSGNTIYF. The CDR3 nucleotides read TGTGCCAGCAGCTTAGCGAGGTCTGGAAACACCATATATTTT.

The CDR3 region has the DNA TGTGCCAGCAGCCCCCCCCTTGTATCCTCCTACGAGCAGTACTTC. Protein product: CASSPPLVSSYEQYF. The chain couples TRBV6-2 or TRBV6-3 to TRBJ2-7; D is ambiguous. The V and J ends lost 6 bases and 0 bases respectively, with 15 bases between them. Per germline, CDR1 MNHEY and CDR2 SVGEGT. The CDR3 extends over 15 amino acids.

The gene calls are TRBV24-1 and TRBJ1-5; unclear D gene. The V and J ends lost 6 bases and 9 bases respectively, with 8 bases between them. The V gene's germline CDR1 is KGHDR and CDR2 SFDVKD. The CDR3 has 11 residues. CDR3 sequence: CATSHPGPQHF. For the CDR3, the DNA is TGTGCCACCAGTCACCCGGGGCCCCAGCATTTT.

The chain links TRBV29-1 to TRBJ1-4; no reliable D call. Germline CDR1 reads SQVTM; CDR2 reads ANQGSEA. The CDR3 spans 14 residues. V lost 5 bases and J lost 5, with 15 bases in between. The CDR3 DNA sequence: TGCAGCGTTATTTCTAGGACGGCGAATGAAAAACTGTTTTTT. It translates to CSVISRTANEKLFF.

This chain uses TRBV5-1 with TRBJ2-1, with TRBD2 matching over 8 bases. Germline trimming cut 7 bases from V and 1 base from J; bases unmatched to any gene: 7. Germline CDR1 reads SGHRS; CDR2 reads YFSETQ. This CDR3 has 15 amino acids. The CDR3 DNA sequence: TGCGCCAGCTGGCCAGCGGGAGTGTCCTACAATGAGCAGTTCTTC. The encoded protein is CASWPAGVSYNEQFF.

The V call is TRBV7-3, the J call TRBJ1-6; 7 positions agree with TRBD1. Germline V gene data show CDR1 as SGHTA and CDR2 as FQGTGA. Trimming at V came to 5 bases and at J to 5 bases, leaving 6 bases not matched to a gene. The CDR3 has 15 amino acids. In DNA form, the CDR3 reads TGTGCCAGCAGCAAAGGGACAGCCCATAATTCACCCCTCCACTTT. Translating it yields CASSKGTAHNSPLHF.

The chain is built from TRBV6-5 and TRBJ2-7; a weak D match, TRBD1 (6 bases). Trimming removed 3 bases from V and 0 bases from J, with 12 bases in between. Germline V gene lookup returns CDR1 MNHEY and CDR2 SVGAGI. The length of the CDR3 is 15 residues. The CDR3 DNA sequence: TGTGCCAGCAGTTATGGGCCAGGGGTCTCCTACGAGCAGTACTTC. Its protein product is CASSYGPGVSYEQYF.

This rearrangement joins TRBV5-5 to TRBJ2-7, with 10 bases identical to TRBD2. V lost 4 bases and J lost 5; bases outside the gene matches: 12. CDR1 is SGHKS, CDR2 YYEKEE, per germline (reference sequence). The length of the CDR3 is 16 residues. CDR3 sequence (DNA): TGTGCCAGCAGCGTCACCCTAGCGGGAGCAAACCACGAGCAGTACTTC. Protein sequence: CASSVTLAGANHEQYF.

The chain joins TRBV10-3 to TRBJ1-4; no definite D call. Trimming pared 4 bases from V and 4 bases from J, leaving 10 bases between. Germline V lookup: CDR1 ENHRY, CDR2 SYGVKD. The CDR3 totals 14 residues. Here the CDR3 reads CAISAEGLNEKLFF. Written as DNA, the CDR3 is TGTGCCATCAGTGCTGAGGGTCTTAATGAAAAACTGTTTTTT.

In DNA, the CDR3 is TGCGCCAGCAGCCGTTCCCCCCCAGGACCGACGAACTCTGGAAACACCATATATTTT. Translated, it gives CASSRSPPGPTNSGNTIYF. V and J are TRBV5-1 and TRBJ1-3; no clear D. Trimming removed 4 bases at V and 0 bases at J, with 23 bases between. Germline V gives CDR1 SGHRS, CDR2 YFSETQ. The CDR3 is 19 amino acids.

The gene calls are TRBV30 and TRBJ2-7, with D possibly called TRBD1 or TRBD2 (5 bases each). Germline lookup yields CDR1 GTSNPN and CDR2 SVGIG (reference sequence). Between the trimmed V and J ends, which lost 4 bases and 0 bases, there was a span of 10 bases. The CDR3 runs to 13 residues. The CDR3 region has the DNA TGTGCCTGGATGGGGGAGAGCTCCTACGAGCAGTACTTC. Its protein is CAWMGESSYEQYF.

J is TRBJ2-1 and V is TRBV29-1, with 10 bases matching TRBD1. The junction had 4 bases not matched to a gene; V was cut back by 8 bases and J by 6 bases. Germline lookup yields CDR1 SQVTM and CDR2 ANQGSEA. This CDR3 is 12 amino acids long. DNA for the CDR3: TGCAGCCTCCGGACAGGGGGCAATGAGCAGTTCTTC. As protein: CSLRTGGNEQFF.

V gene TRBV4-1 combines with J gene TRBJ2-4; D may be TRBD1 or TRBD2 (5 bases each). The germline V gene has CDR1 MGHRA and CDR2 YSYEKL. This CDR3 comprises 15 residues. The V end lost 4 bases, the J end lost 2 bases, and 12 bases lay between the germline ends. CDR3 sequence: CASSLGTGTKNIQYF. The CDR3 coding sequence is TGCGCCAGCAGCCTCGGGACCGGGACCAAAAACATTCAGTACTTC.

The V gene is TRBV6-2 or TRBV6-3, the J gene TRBJ1-5; TRBD1 matches 8 bases. The V gene's germline CDR1 is MNHEY and CDR2 SVGEGT. Trimming cost V 5 bases and J 5 bases; bases outside gene matches: 8. This CDR3 region has 15 residues. CDR3 protein: CASSPLDREHQPQHF. The DNA for the CDR3 is TGTGCCAGCAGTCCCCTGGACAGGGAGCATCAGCCCCAGCATTTT.

The J gene is TRBJ2-7, the V gene TRBV6-2 or TRBV6-3, with TRBD2 matching 14 bases. Germline CDR1 and CDR2: MNHEY and SVGEGT. The CDR3 loop spans 17 amino acids. V was pared by 4 bases and J by 0 bases, with 5 bases of the junction left unmatched. CDR3 bases: TGTGCCAGCAGTTCCCCCGGGACTAGCGGGAGCTCCTACGAGCAGTACTTC. Translation: CASSSPGTSGSSYEQYF.

The chain has TRBV5-8 and TRBJ2-7; D might be TRBD1 or TRBD2, each matching 5 bases. This CDR3 region has 15 residues. Germline V gene data show CDR1 as SGHTS and CDR2 as YDEGEE. V lost 1 base and J lost 0, with 11 bases in between. This CDR3 reads CASSLRGPSSYEQYF. DNA for the CDR3: TGTGCCAGCAGCTTGAGGGGACCTAGCTCCTACGAGCAGTACTTC.

The chain carries TRBV4-1 and TRBJ1-1, with a weak D call TRBD1 (6 bases). Germline CDR1 and CDR2: MGHRA and YSYEKL. The CDR3 extends over 15 amino acids. Deletions cut 3 bases from V and 4 bases from J, with 15 bases between. The CDR3 loop is CASSHPRGRGTEAFF. The CDR3 nucleotides read TGCGCCAGCAGCCACCCCCGGGGGCGAGGCACTGAAGCTTTCTTT.

The V gene is TRBV7-2, the J gene TRBJ2-1, with 8 bases identical to TRBD2. V was clipped by 5 bases and J by 0 bases; unmatched bases: 9. The germline V gene encodes CDR1 SGHTA and CDR2 FQGNSA. This CDR3 comprises 17 residues. The DNA for the CDR3 is TGTGCCAGCAGCACCAGGCGAGCGGGGGTCTCCTACAATGAGCAGTTCTTC. Translating gives CASSTRRAGVSYNEQFF. Variable domain in full (rest from reference TRBV7-2 and TRBJ2-1): GAGVSQSPSNKVTEKGKDVELRCDPISGHTALYWYRQSLGQGLEFLIYFQGNSAPDKSGLPSDRFSAERTGGSVSTLTIQRTQQEDSAVYLCASSTRRAGVSYNEQFFGPGTRLTVL.

The chain joins TRBV7-6 to TRBJ2-1, with 8 bases lining up with TRBD1. Germline CDR1 reads SGHVS; CDR2 reads FNYEAQ. V shed 2 bases, J shed 7 bases, and the junction held 10 bases outside the gene matches. This CDR3 spans 16 amino acids. The CDR3 region is CASSLRLGTGGNEQFF. DNA of the CDR3: TGTGCCAGCAGCTTAAGGTTGGGGACAGGTGGGAATGAGCAGTTCTTC.

This CDR3 reads CASSFFYGTGSNQPQHF. CDR3 in DNA: TGTGCCAGCAGTTTTTTTTACGGGACAGGGAGCAATCAGCCCCAGCATTTT. The rearrangement joins TRBV28 to TRBJ1-5; 9 nucleotides agree with TRBD1. Germline V gene sequence: CDR1 MDHEN, CDR2 SYDVKM. The CDR3 runs to 17 residues. J lost 1 base, V lost 3 bases, and 7 bases had no gene match.

The chain uses TRBV27 and TRBJ1-6, with unresolved D. Trimming shortened V by 2 bases and J by 0 bases, and 11 bases separated the two germline ends. Germline V gives CDR1 MNHEY, CDR2 SMNVEV (reference sequence). This CDR3 has 17 amino acids. The CDR3 coding sequence is TGTGCCAGCAGTTTAAATCAACGGAGCTCCTATAATTCACCCCTCCACTTT. It is translated as CASSLNQRSSYNSPLHF.

The chain joins TRBV7-9 to TRBJ2-1, with 10 bases that match TRBD2. The CDR3 extends over 14 amino acids. The trim removed 6 bases at V and 5 bases at J, leaving 4 bases unmatched. Germline CDR1 reads SEHNR; CDR2 reads FQNEAQ (reference sequence). The CDR3: CASRPGTSDNEQFF. CDR3 sequence (DNA): TGTGCCAGCAGGCCCGGGACTAGCGACAATGAGCAGTTCTTC. Combining the CDR3 with reference TRBV7-9 and TRBJ2-1 gives the whole variable domain DTGVSQNPRHKITKRGQNVTFRCDPISEHNRLYWYRQTLGQGPEFLTYFQNEAQLEKSRLLSDRFSAERPKGSFSTLEIQRTEQGDSAMYLCASRPGTSDNEQFFGPGTRLTVL.

This chain joins TRBV9 and TRBJ1-1, with a tentative D call TRBD1 (6 bases). The CDR3 runs to 15 residues. Germline V CDR1 and CDR2: SGDLS, YYNGEE. The V end lost 0 bases, the J end lost 3 bases, and 12 bases lay between the germline ends. The CDR3 here is CASSVEGVVDTEAFF. CDR3 sequence (DNA): TGTGCCAGCAGCGTAGAGGGGGTGGTTGACACTGAAGCTTTCTTT.

The chain is built from TRBV6-2 or TRBV6-3 and TRBJ2-1; D call uncertain. V lost 0 bases to trimming and J lost 4 bases, with 7 bases between them. The CDR3 runs 14 residues. From germline, CDR1 is MNHEY and CDR2 SVGEGT. The CDR3 is CASSYSVRYNEQFF. CDR3 coding DNA: TGTGCCAGCAGTTACTCGGTTCGATACAATGAGCAGTTCTTC.